Shown below are 5 T cell receptor beta chains from a single sample sequenced in a study of CD8+ T cells in alopecia areata. In each case, RNA was isolated and then reverse transcribed into cDNA as the sequencing template. Only in-frame clones appear in the TCRdb table, and some are missing; sequencing was by immunoSEQ multiplex PCR. The sample consists of approximately 58,000 clones, around 44% of them appearing once. Sequenced input: NKG2D-low CD8+ T cells sorted from blood. The receptors shown here come from a human donor with alopecia areata.

This clone has just a few counts. The rearrangement joins TRBV5-4 to TRBJ1-1; D is uncertain. Germline assignment: CDR1 SGHNT and CDR2 YYREEE (reference sequence). This CDR3 contains 11 residues. Trimming removed 4 bases at V and 5 bases at J, with 6 bases between. The CDR3 reads CASSLRTEAFF. In DNA form, the CDR3 reads TGTGCCAGCAGCCTACGGACTGAAGCTTTCTTT.

This clone appeared a few times. The chain carries TRBV6-6 and TRBJ2-7, with 7 nucleotides matching TRBD2. CDR3 length: 14 amino acids. Germline V gene sequence: CDR1 MNHNY, CDR2 SVGAGI (reference sequence). Losses at the gene ends were 3 bases for V and 5 bases for J; bases not matched to a gene: 7. In DNA, the CDR3 is TGTGCCAGCAGTTATTCGGGGGGAAGCGACGAGCAGTACTTC. Amino acid sequence: CASSYSGGSDEQYF.

This chain links TRBV29-1 with TRBJ2-7; 12 bases agree with TRBD2. The V segment lost 6 bases and the J segment 4 bases; nucleotides outside the gene matches: 10. CDR1 and CDR2 (germline): SQVTM, ANQGSEA. The CDR3 is 15 amino acids. Here the CDR3 reads CSVAGGLAGKYEQYF. CDR3 bases: TGCAGCGTGGCGGGTGGACTAGCGGGAAAGTACGAGCAGTACTTC.

The CDR3 DNA follows: TGTGCCAGCAGCGATGACACAGATACGCAGTATTTT. This codes for CASSDDTDTQYF. The V gene is TRBV5-6, the J gene TRBJ2-3; no clear D gene. Trimming shortened V by 4 bases and J by 2 bases, and 5 bases separated the two germline ends. The germline V gene encodes CDR1 SGHDT and CDR2 YYEEEE. The CDR3 runs to 12 residues. Full variable domain (missing parts from reference TRBV5-6 and TRBJ2-3): DAGVTQSPTHLIKTRGQQVTLRCSPKSGHDTVSWYQQALGQGPQFIFQYYEEEERQRGNFPDRFSGHQFPNYSSELNVNALLLGDSALYLCASSDDTDTQYFGPGTRLTVL.

The count of this clone is one. V usage is TRBV4-3 and J usage is TRBJ2-7; D is undetermined. The germline gives CDR1 LGHNA, CDR2 YSLEER. V was shortened by 1 base and J by 3 bases, with 7 bases between the two germline ends. This CDR3 has 13 amino acids. The CDR3 bases are TGCGCCAGCAGCCAAGTACTCGGCTACGAGCAGTACTTC. Its protein product is CASSQVLGYEQYF.